Below are 19 T cell receptor beta chains sequenced from a single sample in a study of blood T cell repertoires in COVID-19. The protocol was immunoSEQ multiplex PCR, while the TCRdb copy is restricted to in-frame clones and leaves out a portion. The sample contains 250,000 to 350,000 clones, about 87% of which appear only once. Source material: peripheral blood. Receptors originate from a woman in her 30s who had recovered from COVID-19.

Written as DNA, the CDR3 is TGTGCCAGCTCACCTCCTTCCAGGGGCGCCGAAGCTTTCTTT. This encodes CASSPPSRGAEAFF. This chain connects TRBV18 to TRBJ1-1; TRBD1 is a possible D gene (6 bases). Per germline, CDR1 KGHSH and CDR2 LQKENI. V was pared by 3 bases and J by 8 bases, with 16 bases between. The CDR3 length is 14 residues. The whole variable domain, filled in from reference TRBV18 and TRBJ1-1, reads NAGVMQNPRHLVRRRGQEARLRCSPMKGHSHVYWYRQLPEEGLKFMVYLQKENIIDESGMPKERFSAEFPKEGPSILRIQQVVRGDSAAYFCASSPPSRGAEAFFGQGTRLTVV.

The V gene is TRBV3-1 (or the pseudogene TRBV3-2), the J gene TRBJ1-3; 7 positions match TRBD1. CDR1 LGHDT and CDR2 YNNKEL come from the germline V gene (reference sequence). The CDR3 spans 16 residues. V lost 0 bases and J lost 4; bases outside the gene matches: 6. CDR3 residues: CASSQDWSGGGNTIYF. CDR3 sequence (DNA): TGTGCCAGCAGCCAAGATTGGTCAGGGGGAGGAAACACCATATATTTT.

This rearrangement joins TRBV11-2 to TRBJ2-7, with a possible D match to TRBD1 (5 bases). Between the trimmed V and J ends, which lost 0 bases and 1 base, there was a span of 10 bases. This CDR3 contains 15 residues. Looked up from germline, CDR1 is SGHAT and CDR2 is FQNNGV. The CDR3 here is CASSLEGDFSYEQYF. Written as DNA, the CDR3 is TGTGCCAGCAGCTTAGAAGGGGATTTTTCCTACGAGCAGTACTTC.

This clone was seen a few times. The CDR3 spells CATSGRGSNTEAFF. Written as DNA, the CDR3 is TGTGCCACCAGTGGCCGAGGGTCCAACACTGAAGCTTTCTTT. The rearrangement links TRBV24-1 to TRBJ1-1, with no clear D. CDR1 and CDR2 (germline): KGHDR, SFDVKD. V lost 5 bases and J 2 bases, leaving 11 bases between the germline ends. The CDR3 loop spans 14 amino acids.

This chain connects TRBV9 to TRBJ2-2; 12 nucleotides agree with TRBD2. This CDR3 comprises 16 residues. The J segment lost 5 bases and the V segment lost 0 bases, leaving 2 bases of the junction unmatched. Germline assignment: CDR1 SGDLS and CDR2 YYNGEE. CDR3 nucleotide sequence: TGTGCCAGCAGCGTAGCACTAGCGGGGGGAACCGGGGAGCTGTTTTTT. It specifies CASSVALAGGTGELFF.

This chain links TRBV9 with TRBJ2-3, with 10 nucleotides matching TRBD2. This CDR3 region has 15 residues. Germline lookup yields CDR1 SGDLS and CDR2 YYNGEE. J lost 4 bases, V lost 4 bases, and 6 bases had no gene match. The CDR3 here is CASSPRLAGADTQYF. The CDR3 DNA reads TGTGCCAGCAGCCCACGGCTAGCGGGGGCAGATACGCAGTATTTT.

The chain combines TRBV7-9 with TRBJ2-5; D is perhaps TRBD1 (5 bases). Germline-derived CDR1 and CDR2 are SEHNR and FQNEAQ (reference sequence). V lost 1 base and J lost 3, with 9 bases in between. The CDR3 has 14 residues. CDR3 DNA sequence: TGTGCCAGCAGCTTAGGTTCAGGGAAAGAGACCCAGTACTTC. It encodes CASSLGSGKETQYF.

CDR3 residues: CAISRQGETEAFF. The CDR3 DNA is TGTGCCATCAGCAGACAGGGCGAAACTGAAGCTTTCTTT. V usage is TRBV10-3 and J usage is TRBJ1-1, with 7 nucleotides matching TRBD1. The CDR3 spans 13 residues. Looked up from germline, CDR1 is ENHRY and CDR2 is SYGVKD. The J segment lost 5 bases and the V segment lost 6 bases, leaving 6 bases of the junction unmatched.

The V gene is TRBV4-1, the J gene TRBJ1-5, with D unclear. V was cut by 1 base and J by 7 bases, with 8 bases left in between. This CDR3 is built from 13 residues. Germline V gene lookup returns CDR1 MGHRA and CDR2 YSYEKL. The CDR3 spells CASSQVTGQPQHF. DNA for the CDR3: TGCGCCAGCAGCCAAGTAACGGGGCAGCCCCAGCATTTT.

CDR3: CASSPRDRGQNTGELFF. As DNA, the CDR3 is TGTGCCAGCAGTCCCCGGGACAGGGGGCAGAACACCGGGGAGCTGTTTTTT. The V call is TRBV27, the J call TRBJ2-2, with 12 bases that match TRBD1. There are 17 residues in the CDR3. With V trimmed by 5 bases and J by 1 base, 5 bases remained unmatched. Germline V gene sequence: CDR1 MNHEY, CDR2 SMNVEV (reference sequence).

This clone was seen just once. V gene TRBV7-2 combines with J gene TRBJ2-7, with D possibly TRBD1 on 5 matching bases. The CDR3 length is 14 residues. The V end was cut by 2 bases, the J end by 6 bases, with 14 bases between. Germline CDR1 is SGHTA and CDR2 is FQGNSA. The CDR3 loop reads CASSLLGRVTEQYF. CDR3 coding DNA: TGTGCCAGCAGCTTACTCGGCAGGGTGACCGAGCAGTACTTC.

This chain connects TRBV7-2 to TRBJ1-1; maybe TRBD1 (6 bases). Germline V gives CDR1 SGHTA, CDR2 FQGNSA. The CDR3 has 14 amino acids. V lost 3 bases and J lost 8, with 16 bases in between. The CDR3 DNA sequence: TGTGCCAGCAGCTTGGGAGGGGGGTCGATAGAAGCTTTCTTT. Translating gives CASSLGGGSIEAFF.

The chain has TRBV7-3 and TRBJ1-3; TRBD1 might be the D (6 bases). CDR1 SGHTA and CDR2 FQGTGA come from the germline V gene. V was trimmed by 5 bases and J by 4 bases, leaving 30 bases between them. The CDR3 covers 20 residues. CDR3 region: CASSNVLGTLEKRRGNTIYF. In DNA, the CDR3 is TGTGCCAGCAGCAACGTCCTCGGGACACTCGAGAAGCGTAGAGGAAACACCATATATTTT.

The chain carries TRBV11-2 and TRBJ2-3; 7 nucleotides line up with TRBD2. This CDR3 comprises 16 residues. The germline CDR1 and CDR2 sequences are SGHAT and FQNNGV. V lost 5 bases to trimming and J lost 4 bases; unmatched junction nucleotides: 12. Here the CDR3 DNA reads TGTGCCAGCAGCGAGACTAGCTCCCCTTATGCAGATACGCAGTATTTT. Protein: CASSETSSPYADTQYF.

V and J are TRBV5-1 and TRBJ1-4, with 7 positions matching TRBD1. The CDR3 runs 14 residues. The J segment lost 4 bases and the V segment lost 4 bases, leaving 4 bases of the junction unmatched. The germline CDR1 and CDR2 sequences are SGHRS and YFSETQ. CDR3 sequence reads: CASSVTGRNEKLFF. The DNA for the CDR3 is TGCGCCAGCAGCGTGACAGGGCGTAATGAAAAACTGTTTTTT.

The rearrangement uses TRBV7-6 and TRBJ2-7, with 10 bases fitting TRBD2. This CDR3 comprises 13 residues. Germline-derived CDR1 and CDR2 are SGHVS and FNYEAQ. J was trimmed by 5 bases and V by 5 bases; bases with no gene match: 3. CDR3 nucleotide sequence: TGTGCCAGCAGCGAGCGGGGGGGCGACGAGCAGTACTTC. Translated: CASSERGGDEQYF.

The chain joins TRBV6-5 to TRBJ1-2; TRBD1 might be the D (6 bases). Trimming removed 5 bases from V and 5 bases from J, with 9 bases in between. CDR3 length equals 12 residues. Looked up from germline, CDR1 is MNHEY and CDR2 is SVGAGI. As DNA, the CDR3 is TGTGCCAGCAGTACTCAGGGGTATGGCTACACCTTC. Its translation is CASSTQGYGYTF.

This chain connects TRBV21-1 to TRBJ1-2; TRBD1 reflects the table's D call only, with no check against the DNA. TRBV21-1 has pseudogene status. CDR3 length: 20 amino acids. CDR3 residues: CASSKEVSWDRQKRDYGYTF. The CDR3 DNA reads as TGTGCCAGCAGCAAAGAGGTGTCGTGGGACAGACAGAAGAGGGACTATGGCTACACCTTC.

This sequence joins TRBV4-1 and TRBJ1-2, with D possibly being TRBD1 (6 bases). The CDR3 covers 15 residues. V was trimmed by 0 bases and J by 8 bases, leaving 16 bases between them. Germline CDR1 is MGHRA and CDR2 is YSYEKL. The CDR3 nucleotides read TGCGCCAGCAGCCAAGATCCCACCAGGGGAGAGGGCTACACCTTC. Its protein is CASSQDPTRGEGYTF.